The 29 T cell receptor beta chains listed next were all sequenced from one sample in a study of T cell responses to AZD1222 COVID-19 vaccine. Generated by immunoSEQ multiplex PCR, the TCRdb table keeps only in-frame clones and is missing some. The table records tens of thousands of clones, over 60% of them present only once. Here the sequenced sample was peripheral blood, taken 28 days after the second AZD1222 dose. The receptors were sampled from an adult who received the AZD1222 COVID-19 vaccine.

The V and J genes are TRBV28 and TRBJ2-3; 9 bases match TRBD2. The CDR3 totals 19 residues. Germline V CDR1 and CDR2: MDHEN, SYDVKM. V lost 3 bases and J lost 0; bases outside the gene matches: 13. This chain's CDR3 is CASSFWLAGGLMSTDTQYF. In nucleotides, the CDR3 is TGTGCCAGCAGTTTTTGGTTGGCGGGGGGGCTAATGAGCACAGATACGCAGTATTTT.

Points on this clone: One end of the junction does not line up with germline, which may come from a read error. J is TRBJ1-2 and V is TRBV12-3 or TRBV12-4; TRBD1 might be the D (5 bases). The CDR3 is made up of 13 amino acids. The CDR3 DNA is TGTGCCAGCAGCTTAGTACGGGGGTATGGCTACACCTTC. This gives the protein CASSLVRGYGYTF.

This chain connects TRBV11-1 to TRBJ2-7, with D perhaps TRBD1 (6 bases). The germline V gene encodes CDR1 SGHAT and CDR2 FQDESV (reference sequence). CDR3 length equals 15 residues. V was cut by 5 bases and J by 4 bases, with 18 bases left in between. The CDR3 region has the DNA TGTGCCAGCAGCCCCCCGGGGCAGGGGCCGTACGAGCAGTACTTC. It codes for CASSPPGQGPYEQYF.

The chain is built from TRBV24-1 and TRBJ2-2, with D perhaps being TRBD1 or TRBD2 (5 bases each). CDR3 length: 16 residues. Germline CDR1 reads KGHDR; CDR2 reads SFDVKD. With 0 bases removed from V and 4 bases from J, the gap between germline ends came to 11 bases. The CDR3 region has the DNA TGTGCCACCAGTGATTTGGGGGGATGGGGCACCGGGGAGCTGTTTTTT. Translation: CATSDLGGWGTGELFF.

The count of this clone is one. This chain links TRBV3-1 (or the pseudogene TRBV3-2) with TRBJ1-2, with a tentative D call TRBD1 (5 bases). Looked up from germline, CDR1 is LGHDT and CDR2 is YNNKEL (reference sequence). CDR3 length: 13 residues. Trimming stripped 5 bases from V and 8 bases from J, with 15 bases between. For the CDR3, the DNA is TGTGCCAGCAGCTTCACGGGACCGGGGGGCTACACCTTC. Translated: CASSFTGPGGYTF.

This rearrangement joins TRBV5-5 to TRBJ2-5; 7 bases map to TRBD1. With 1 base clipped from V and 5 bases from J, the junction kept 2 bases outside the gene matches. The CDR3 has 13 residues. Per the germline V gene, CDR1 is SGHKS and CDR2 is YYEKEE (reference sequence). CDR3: CASSLTGAETQYF. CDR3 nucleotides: TGTGCCAGCAGCTTGACAGGGGCCGAGACCCAGTACTTC.

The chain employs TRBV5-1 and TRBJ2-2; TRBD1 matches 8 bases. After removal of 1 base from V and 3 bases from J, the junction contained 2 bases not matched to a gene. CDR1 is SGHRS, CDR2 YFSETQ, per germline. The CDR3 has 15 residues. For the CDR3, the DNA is TGCGCCAGCAGCTTGCAGACAGGGGACACCGGGGAGCTGTTTTTT. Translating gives CASSLQTGDTGELFF.

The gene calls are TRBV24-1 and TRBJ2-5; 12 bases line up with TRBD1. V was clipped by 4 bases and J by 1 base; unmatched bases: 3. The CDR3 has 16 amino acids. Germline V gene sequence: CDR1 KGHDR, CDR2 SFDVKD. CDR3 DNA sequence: TGTGCCACCAGTGAGGGGACAGGGGGCTTCCAAGAGACCCAGTACTTC. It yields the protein CATSEGTGGFQETQYF.

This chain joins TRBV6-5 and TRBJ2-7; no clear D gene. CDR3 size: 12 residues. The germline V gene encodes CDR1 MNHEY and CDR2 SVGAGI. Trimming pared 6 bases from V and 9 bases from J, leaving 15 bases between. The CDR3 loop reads CASSRPGSGQYF. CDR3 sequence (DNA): TGTGCCAGCAGCAGGCCGGGCTCCGGGCAGTACTTC.

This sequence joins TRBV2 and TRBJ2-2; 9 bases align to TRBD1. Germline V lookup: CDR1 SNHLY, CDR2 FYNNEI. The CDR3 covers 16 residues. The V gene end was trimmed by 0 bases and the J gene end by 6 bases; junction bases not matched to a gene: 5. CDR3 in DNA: TGTGCCAGCAGTGAAGCCCACAGGGGGCGTGCCGGGGAGCTGTTTTTT. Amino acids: CASSEAHRGRAGELFF.

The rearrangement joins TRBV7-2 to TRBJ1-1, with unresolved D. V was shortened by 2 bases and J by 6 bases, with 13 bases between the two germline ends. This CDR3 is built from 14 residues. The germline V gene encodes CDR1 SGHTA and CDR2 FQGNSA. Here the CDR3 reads CASSLLGFNAEAFF. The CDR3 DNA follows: TGTGCCAGCAGCTTACTAGGGTTTAACGCTGAAGCTTTCTTT. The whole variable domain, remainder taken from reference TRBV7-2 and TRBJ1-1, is GAGVSQSPSNKVTEKGKDVELRCDPISGHTALYWYRQSLGQGLEFLIYFQGNSAPDKSGLPSDRFSAERTGGSVSTLTIQRTQQEDSAVYLCASSLLGFNAEAFFGQGTRLTVV.

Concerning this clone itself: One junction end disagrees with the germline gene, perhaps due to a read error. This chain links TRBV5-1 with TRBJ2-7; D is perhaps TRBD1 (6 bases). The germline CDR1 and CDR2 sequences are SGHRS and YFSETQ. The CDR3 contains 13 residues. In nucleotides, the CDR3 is TGCGCCAGCAGCAACGGACAGTCCTCCGAGCAGTACTTC. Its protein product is CASSNGQSSEQYF. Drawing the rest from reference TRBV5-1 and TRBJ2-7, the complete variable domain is KAGVTQTPRYLIKTRGQQVTLSCSPISGHRSVSWYQQTPGQGLQFLFEYFSETQRNKGNFPGRFSGRQFSNSRSEMNVSTLELGDSALYLCASSNGQSSEQYFGPGTRLTVT.

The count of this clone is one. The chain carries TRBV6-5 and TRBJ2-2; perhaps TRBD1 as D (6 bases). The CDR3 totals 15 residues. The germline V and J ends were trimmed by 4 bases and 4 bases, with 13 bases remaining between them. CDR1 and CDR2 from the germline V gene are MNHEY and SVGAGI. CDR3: CASSFRQDSTGELFF. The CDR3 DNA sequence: TGTGCCAGCAGTTTCAGACAGGATTCCACCGGGGAGCTGTTTTTT.

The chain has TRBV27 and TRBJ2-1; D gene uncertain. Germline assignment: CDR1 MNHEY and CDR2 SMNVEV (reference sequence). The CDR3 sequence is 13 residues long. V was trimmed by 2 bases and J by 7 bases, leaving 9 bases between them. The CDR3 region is CASSLNAANEQFF. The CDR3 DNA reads TGTGCCAGCAGTTTAAATGCGGCGAATGAGCAGTTCTTC.

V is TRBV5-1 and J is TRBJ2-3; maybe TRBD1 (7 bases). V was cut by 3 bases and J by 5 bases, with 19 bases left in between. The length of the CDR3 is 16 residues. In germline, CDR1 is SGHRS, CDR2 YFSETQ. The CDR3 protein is CASSYEARGEVDTQYF. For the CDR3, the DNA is TGCGCCAGCAGCTACGAGGCCAGGGGGGAGGTAGATACGCAGTATTTT.

For the CDR3, the DNA is TGTGCCGCGTCTGCGTGGCCCCGGGATCAGCCCCAGCATTTT. Translating it yields CAASAWPRDQPQHF. V and J are TRBV28 and TRBJ1-5; unclear D gene. V was trimmed by 11 bases and J by 5 bases, leaving 19 bases between them. This CDR3 region has 14 residues. The germline gives CDR1 MDHEN, CDR2 SYDVKM.

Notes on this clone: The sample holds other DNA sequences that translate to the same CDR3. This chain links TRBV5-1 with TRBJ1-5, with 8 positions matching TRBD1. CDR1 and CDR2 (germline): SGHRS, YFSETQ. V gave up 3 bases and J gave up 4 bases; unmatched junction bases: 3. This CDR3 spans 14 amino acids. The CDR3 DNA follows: TGCGCCAGCAGCTACGGGACAGGTAATCAGCCCCAGCATTTT. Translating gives CASSYGTGNQPQHF.

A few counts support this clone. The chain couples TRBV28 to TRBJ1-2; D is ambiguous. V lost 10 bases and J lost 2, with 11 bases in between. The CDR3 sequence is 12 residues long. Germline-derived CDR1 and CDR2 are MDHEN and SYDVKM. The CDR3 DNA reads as TGTGCCACTTCGGATCTAAACTATGGCTACACCTTC. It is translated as CATSDLNYGYTF.

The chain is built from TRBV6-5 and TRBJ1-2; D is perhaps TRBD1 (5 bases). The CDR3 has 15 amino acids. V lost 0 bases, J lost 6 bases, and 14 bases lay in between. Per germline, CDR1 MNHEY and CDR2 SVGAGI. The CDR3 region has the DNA TGTGCCAGCAGTTACTCGGGGGGGGGAACTGATGGCTACACCTTC. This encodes CASSYSGGGTDGYTF.

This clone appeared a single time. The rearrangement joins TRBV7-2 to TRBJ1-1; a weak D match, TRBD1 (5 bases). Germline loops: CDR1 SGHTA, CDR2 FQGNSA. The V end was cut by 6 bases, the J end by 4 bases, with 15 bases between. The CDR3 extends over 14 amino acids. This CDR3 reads CASRVGAVGTEAFF. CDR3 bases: TGTGCCAGCAGAGTAGGGGCGGTAGGCACTGAAGCTTTCTTT.

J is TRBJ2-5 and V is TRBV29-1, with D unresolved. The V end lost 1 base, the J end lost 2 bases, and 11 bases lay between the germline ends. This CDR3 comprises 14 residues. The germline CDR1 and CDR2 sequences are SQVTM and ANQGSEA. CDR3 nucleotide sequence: TGCAGCGTTGAAGTAGTAGGCAGGCAAGAGACCCAGTACTTC. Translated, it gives CSVEVVGRQETQYF.

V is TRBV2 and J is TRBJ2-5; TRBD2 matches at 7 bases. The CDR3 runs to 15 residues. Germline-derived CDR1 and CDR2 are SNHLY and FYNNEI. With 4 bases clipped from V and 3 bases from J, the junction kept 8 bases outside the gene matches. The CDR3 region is CASSAGGRAEETQYF. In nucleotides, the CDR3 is TGTGCCAGCAGTGCGGGGGGAAGAGCTGAAGAGACCCAGTACTTC.

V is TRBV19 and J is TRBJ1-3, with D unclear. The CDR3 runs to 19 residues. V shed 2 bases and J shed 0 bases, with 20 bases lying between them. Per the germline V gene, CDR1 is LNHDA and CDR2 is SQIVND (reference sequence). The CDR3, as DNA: TGTGCCAGTAGTATATCGTCCGGGCAGACATTCATCTCTGGAAACACCATATATTTT. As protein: CASSISSGQTFISGNTIYF. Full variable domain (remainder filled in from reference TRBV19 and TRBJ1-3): DGGITQSPKYLFRKEGQNVTLSCEQNLNHDAMYWYRQDPGQGLRLIYYSQIVNDFQKGDIAEGYSVSREKKESFPLTVTSAQKNPTAFYLCASSISSGQTFISGNTIYFGEGSWLTVV.

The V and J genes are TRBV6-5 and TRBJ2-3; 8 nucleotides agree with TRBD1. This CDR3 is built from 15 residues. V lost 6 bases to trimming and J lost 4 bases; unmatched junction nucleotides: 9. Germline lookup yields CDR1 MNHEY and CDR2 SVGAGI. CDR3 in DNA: TGTGCCAGCAGGGGGGTGACAGGGGCTGCAGATACGCAGTATTTT. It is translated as CASRGVTGAADTQYF.

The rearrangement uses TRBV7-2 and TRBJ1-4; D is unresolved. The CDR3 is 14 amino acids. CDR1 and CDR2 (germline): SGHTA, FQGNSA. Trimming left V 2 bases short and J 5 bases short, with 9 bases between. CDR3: CASSLRAGNEKLFF. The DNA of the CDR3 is TGTGCCAGCAGCTTAAGGGCCGGCAATGAAAAACTGTTTTTT.

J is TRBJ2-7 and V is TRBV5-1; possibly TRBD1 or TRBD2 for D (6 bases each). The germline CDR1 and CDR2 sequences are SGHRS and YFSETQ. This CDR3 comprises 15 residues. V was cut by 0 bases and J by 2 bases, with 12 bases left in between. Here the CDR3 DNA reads TGCGCCAGCAGCTTGGAACAGGGAGGCCCCTACGAGCAGTACTTC. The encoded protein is CASSLEQGGPYEQYF.

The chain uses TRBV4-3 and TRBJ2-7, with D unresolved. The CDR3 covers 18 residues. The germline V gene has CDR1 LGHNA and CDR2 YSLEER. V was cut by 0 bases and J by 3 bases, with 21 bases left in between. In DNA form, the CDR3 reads TGCGCCAGCAGCCAAGATGTTTTGGGGTACGCCGGAATCTACGAGCAGTACTTC. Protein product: CASSQDVLGYAGIYEQYF.

CDR3 DNA: TGTGCCAGCAGCGGAGACCCATCGGGGACTGGAAACACCATATATTTT. It specifies CASSGDPSGTGNTIYF. The genes are TRBV5-4 and TRBJ1-3; D is ambiguous. Germline CDR1 is SGHNT and CDR2 is YYREEE (reference sequence). The V end was cut by 4 bases, the J end by 2 bases, with 16 bases between. The CDR3 totals 16 residues.

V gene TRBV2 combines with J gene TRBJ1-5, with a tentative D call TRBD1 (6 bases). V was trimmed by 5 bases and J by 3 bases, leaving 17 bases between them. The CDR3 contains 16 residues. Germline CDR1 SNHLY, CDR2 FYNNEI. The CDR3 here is CASSKGGPRNNQPQHF. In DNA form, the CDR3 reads TGTGCCAGCAGTAAGGGGGGACCCAGGAACAATCAGCCCCAGCATTTT.